This T cell receptor (beta chain) was sequenced for a study of T cell responses to AZD1222 COVID-19 vaccine. CDR1 is MNHNS, CDR2 SASEGT, per germline. The ends were cut back, 2 bases at V and 2 bases at J, with 9 bases in the middle. This CDR3 has 14 residues. Using immunoSEQ multiplex PCR, the repertoire was profiled, and TCRdb retains in-frame clones only, with some absent. The sample has about 120,000 clones, approximately 90% seen once. Sequencing was performed on peripheral blood, taken on day 0 of AZD1222 vaccination. The receptor was isolated from an adult in good health. The chain has TRBV6-1 and TRBJ1-1; D is unresolved. CDR3 in DNA: TGTGCCAGCAGTGAACAGGATACTAACACTGAAGCTTTCTTT. Translating gives CASSEQDTNTEAFF.